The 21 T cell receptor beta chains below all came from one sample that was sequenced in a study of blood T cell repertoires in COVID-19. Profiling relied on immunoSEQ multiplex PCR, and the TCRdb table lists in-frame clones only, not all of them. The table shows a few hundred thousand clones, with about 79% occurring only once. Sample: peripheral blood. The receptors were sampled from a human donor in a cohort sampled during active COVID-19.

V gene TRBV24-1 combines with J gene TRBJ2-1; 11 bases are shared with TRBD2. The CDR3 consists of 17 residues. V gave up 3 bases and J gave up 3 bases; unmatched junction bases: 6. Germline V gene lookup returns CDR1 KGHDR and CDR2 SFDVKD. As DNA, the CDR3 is TGTGCCACCAGTGATGTGACCGGGACTAGCGGCTACAATGAGCAGTTCTTC. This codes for CATSDVTGTSGYNEQFF.

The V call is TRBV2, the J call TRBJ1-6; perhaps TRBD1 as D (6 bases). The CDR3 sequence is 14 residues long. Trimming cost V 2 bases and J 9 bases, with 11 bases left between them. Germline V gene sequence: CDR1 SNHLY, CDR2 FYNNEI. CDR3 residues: CASSEQGSSSPLHF. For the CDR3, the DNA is TGTGCCAGCAGTGAACAGGGGTCTAGTTCACCCCTCCACTTT.

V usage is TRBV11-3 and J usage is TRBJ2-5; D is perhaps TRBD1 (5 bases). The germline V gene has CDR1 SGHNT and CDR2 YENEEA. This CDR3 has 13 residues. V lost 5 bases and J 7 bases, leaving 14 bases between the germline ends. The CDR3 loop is CASSPSVQGTQYF. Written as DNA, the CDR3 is TGTGCCAGCAGCCCCTCCGTTCAGGGGACCCAGTACTTC.

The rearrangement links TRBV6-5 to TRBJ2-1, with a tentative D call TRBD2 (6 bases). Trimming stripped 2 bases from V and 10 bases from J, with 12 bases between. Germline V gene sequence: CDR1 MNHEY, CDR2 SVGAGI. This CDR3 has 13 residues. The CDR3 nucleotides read TGTGCCAGCAGTTACGAGATGGGGAGGGAGCAGTTCTTC. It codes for CASSYEMGREQFF.

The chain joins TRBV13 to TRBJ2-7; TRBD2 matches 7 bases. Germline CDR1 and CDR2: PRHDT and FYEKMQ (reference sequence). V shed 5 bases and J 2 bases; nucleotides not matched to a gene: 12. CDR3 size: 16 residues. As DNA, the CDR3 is TGTGCCAGCAGCGGCCAATTCGGGGGGACTCCCTACGAGCAGTACTTC. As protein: CASSGQFGGTPYEQYF.

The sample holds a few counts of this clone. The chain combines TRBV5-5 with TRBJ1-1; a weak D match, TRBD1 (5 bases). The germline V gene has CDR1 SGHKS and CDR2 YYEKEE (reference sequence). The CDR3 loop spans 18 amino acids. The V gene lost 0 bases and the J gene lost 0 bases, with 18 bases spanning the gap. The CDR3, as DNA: TGTGCCAGCAGCTTGGGGTCATCAGGGTTGGGGATGAACACTGAAGCTTTCTTT. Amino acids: CASSLGSSGLGMNTEAFF.

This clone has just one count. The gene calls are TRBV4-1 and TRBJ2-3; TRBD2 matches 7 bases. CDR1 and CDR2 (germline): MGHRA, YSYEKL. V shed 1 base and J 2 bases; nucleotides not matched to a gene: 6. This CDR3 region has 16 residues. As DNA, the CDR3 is TGCGCCAGCAGCCAAGCGGGAGGAGGAAACACAGATACGCAGTATTTT. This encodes CASSQAGGGNTDTQYF.

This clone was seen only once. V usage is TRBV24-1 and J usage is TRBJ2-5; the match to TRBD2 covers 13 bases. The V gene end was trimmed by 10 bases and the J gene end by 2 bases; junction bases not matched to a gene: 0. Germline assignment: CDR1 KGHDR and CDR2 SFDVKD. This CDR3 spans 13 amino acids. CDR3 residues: CATGLAGQETQYF. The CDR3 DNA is TGTGCCACGGGACTAGCGGGGCAAGAGACCCAGTACTTC.

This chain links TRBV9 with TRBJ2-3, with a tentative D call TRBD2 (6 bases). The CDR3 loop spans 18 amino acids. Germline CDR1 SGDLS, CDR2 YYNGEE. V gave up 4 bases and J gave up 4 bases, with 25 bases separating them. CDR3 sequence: CASSTRMASAEPADTQYF. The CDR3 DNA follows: TGTGCCAGCAGCACTAGAATGGCTAGCGCCGAGCCGGCAGATACGCAGTATTTT. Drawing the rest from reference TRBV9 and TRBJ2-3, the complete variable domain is DSGVTQTPKHLITATGQRVTLRCSPRSGDLSVYWYQQSLDQGLQFLIQYYNGEERAKGNILERFSAQQFPDLHSELNLSSLELGDSALYFCASSTRMASAEPADTQYFGPGTRLTVL.

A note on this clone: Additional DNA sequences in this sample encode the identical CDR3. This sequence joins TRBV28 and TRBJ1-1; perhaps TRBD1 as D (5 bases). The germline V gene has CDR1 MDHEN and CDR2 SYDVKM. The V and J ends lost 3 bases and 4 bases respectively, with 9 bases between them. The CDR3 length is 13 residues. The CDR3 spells CASSLSGGTEAFF. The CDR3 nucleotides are TGTGCCAGCAGTTTGAGCGGGGGCACTGAAGCTTTCTTT.

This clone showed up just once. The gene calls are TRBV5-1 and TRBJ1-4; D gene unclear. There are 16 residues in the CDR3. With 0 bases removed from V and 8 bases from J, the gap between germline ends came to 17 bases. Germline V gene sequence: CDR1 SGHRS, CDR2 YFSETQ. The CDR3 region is CASSLGTGGSGEKLFF. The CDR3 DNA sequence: TGCGCCAGCAGCTTGGGGACGGGAGGGAGTGGCGAAAAACTGTTTTTT.

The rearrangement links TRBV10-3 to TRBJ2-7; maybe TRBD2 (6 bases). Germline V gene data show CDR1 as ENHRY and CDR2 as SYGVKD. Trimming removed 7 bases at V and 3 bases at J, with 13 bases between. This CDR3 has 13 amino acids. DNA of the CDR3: TGTGCCATCACACAGGAGGGTTTCTACGAGCAGTACTTC. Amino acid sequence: CAITQEGFYEQYF.

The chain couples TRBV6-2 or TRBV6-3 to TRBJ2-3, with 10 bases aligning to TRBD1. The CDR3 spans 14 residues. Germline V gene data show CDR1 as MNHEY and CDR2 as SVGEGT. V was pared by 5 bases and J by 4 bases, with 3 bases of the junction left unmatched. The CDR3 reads CASSPGTGADTQYF. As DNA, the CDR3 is TGTGCCAGCAGTCCGGGGACAGGGGCAGATACGCAGTATTTT.

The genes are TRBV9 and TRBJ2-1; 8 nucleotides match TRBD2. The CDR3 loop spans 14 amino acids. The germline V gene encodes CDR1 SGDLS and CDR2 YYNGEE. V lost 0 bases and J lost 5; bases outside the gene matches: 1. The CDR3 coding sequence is TGTGCCAGCAGCGTAGGGACTAGCCACAATGAGCAGTTCTTC. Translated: CASSVGTSHNEQFF.

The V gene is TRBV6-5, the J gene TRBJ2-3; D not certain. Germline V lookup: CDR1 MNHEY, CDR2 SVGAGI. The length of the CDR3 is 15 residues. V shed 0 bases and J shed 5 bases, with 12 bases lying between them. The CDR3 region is CASSYSSQVLDTQYF. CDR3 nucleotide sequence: TGTGCCAGCAGTTACTCGAGCCAGGTGCTAGATACGCAGTATTTT.

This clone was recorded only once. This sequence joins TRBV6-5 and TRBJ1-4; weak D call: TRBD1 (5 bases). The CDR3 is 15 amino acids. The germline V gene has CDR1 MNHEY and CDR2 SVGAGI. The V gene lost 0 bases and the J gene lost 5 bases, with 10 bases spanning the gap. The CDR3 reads CASSYSGTRNEKLFF. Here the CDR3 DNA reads TGTGCCAGCAGTTACTCCGGGACTAGAAATGAAAAACTGTTTTTT.

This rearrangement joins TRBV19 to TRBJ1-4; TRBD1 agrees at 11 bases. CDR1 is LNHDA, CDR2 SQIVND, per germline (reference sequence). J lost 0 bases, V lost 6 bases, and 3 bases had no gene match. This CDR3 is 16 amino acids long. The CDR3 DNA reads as TGTGCCAGTAGGGGACAGGGGGTCGCAACTAATGAAAAACTGTTTTTT. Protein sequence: CASRGQGVATNEKLFF.

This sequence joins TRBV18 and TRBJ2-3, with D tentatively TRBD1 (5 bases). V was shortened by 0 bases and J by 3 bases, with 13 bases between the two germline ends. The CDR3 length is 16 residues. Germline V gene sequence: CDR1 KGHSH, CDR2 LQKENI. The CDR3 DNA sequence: TGTGCCAGCTCACCACCGTGGGGCGACGGGACAGATACGCAGTATTTT. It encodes CASSPPWGDGTDTQYF.

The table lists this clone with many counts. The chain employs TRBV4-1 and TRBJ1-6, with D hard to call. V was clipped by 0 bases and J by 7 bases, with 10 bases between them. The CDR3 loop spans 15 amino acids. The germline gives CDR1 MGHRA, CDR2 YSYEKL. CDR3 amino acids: CASSQESDLNSPLHF. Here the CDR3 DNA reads TGCGCCAGCAGCCAAGAGTCTGACTTAAATTCACCCCTCCACTTT.

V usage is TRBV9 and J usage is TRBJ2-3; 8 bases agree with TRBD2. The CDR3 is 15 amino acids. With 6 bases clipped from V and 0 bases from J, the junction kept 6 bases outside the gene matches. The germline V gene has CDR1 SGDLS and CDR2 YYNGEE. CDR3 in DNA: TGTGCCAGCAACTTGGGCGGGAGGAGCACAGATACGCAGTATTTT. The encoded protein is CASNLGGRSTDTQYF.

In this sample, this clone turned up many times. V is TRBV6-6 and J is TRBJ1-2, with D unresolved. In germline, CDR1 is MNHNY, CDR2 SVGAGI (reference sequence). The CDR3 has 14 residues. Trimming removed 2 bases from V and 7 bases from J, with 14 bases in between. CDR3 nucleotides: TGTGCCAGCAGTTACGCCAGGATGGCGTTTGGCTACACCTTC. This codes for CASSYARMAFGYTF.